This passage covers 10 T cell receptor beta chains from one sample sequenced in a study of blood T cells in healthy people across ages. The use of a sample-barcoded 5' primer and a J-beta primer mix characterized a second PCR of about 6 to 11 cycles. TCRdb reprocessed the 5' RACE reads via MiXCR and lists one record per CDR3 protein. The table lists about 930,000 distinct CDR3 sequences, 25% to 35% of them singletons. These data were likewise used in another study, on T cells of mothers and their children.

The material sequenced was blood. The receptors shown here come from a woman aged 40 to 50 in good health.

This clonotype was counted between two and nine times. With a much larger clone just one base away, this may be a read error. The genes are TRBV20-1 and TRBJ1-2; D ambiguous. The germline V gene has CDR1 DFQATT and CDR2 SNEGSKA (reference sequence). There are 14 residues in the CDR3. Trimming removed 1 base from V and 3 bases from J, with 12 bases in between. CDR3 bases: TGCAGTGCTAGAGGTCGGGATTTCGACTATGGCTACACCTTC. This sequence encodes CSARGRDFDYGYTF.

This clonotype was detected only a few times. The J gene is TRBJ2-7, the V gene TRBV6-4, with D maybe TRBD2 (5 bases). Germline V gene lookup returns CDR1 MRHNA and CDR2 SNTAGT. Trimming took off 9 bases at V and 7 bases at J, with 31 bases between the two ends. The CDR3 sequence is 17 residues long. The CDR3 here is CARLYRRKQLVANEQYF. CDR3 in DNA: TGTGCCAGGCTATATAGACGTAAACAACTAGTGGCCAATGAGCAGTACTTC.

This clonotype was recorded many times. The V and J genes are TRBV5-1 and TRBJ2-6; TRBD1 is a possible D gene (6 bases). Germline loops: CDR1 SGHRS, CDR2 YFSETQ. The V end was cut by 7 bases, the J end by 4 bases, with 24 bases between. This CDR3 spans 18 amino acids. The CDR3 DNA is TGCGCCAGCCGAAAAGACGTCACAGGGTCAGGCGGGGCCAACGTCCTGACTTTC. Translated, it gives CASRKDVTGSGGANVLTF.

In regard to this clonotype: This may be a read error: a much more frequent sequence differs by one nucleotide. The CDR3 end shows no conserved phenylalanine or tryptophan, and so a read error is likely. J is TRBJ2-7 and V is TRBV4-1; 8 nucleotides line up with TRBD1. The J call may be wrong; the DNA end is better matched by TRBJ2-5. The CDR3 is 16 amino acids. Germline CDR1 is MGHRA and CDR2 is YSYEKL. This chain's CDR3 is CASSQEGGRGRETQYC. The CDR3 DNA follows: TGCGCCAGCAGCCAAGAGGGTGGCAGGGGGCGGGAGACCCAGTACTGC.

The sample holds many counts of this clonotype. CDR3 sequence: CASSLESQETQYF. The CDR3 DNA sequence: TGTGCCAGCAGCTTAGAATCACAAGAGACCCAGTACTTC. The gene calls are TRBV11-2 and TRBJ2-5; D not certain. This CDR3 comprises 13 residues. Trimming took 0 bases from V and 2 from J, leaving 4 bases between them. Per germline, CDR1 SGHAT and CDR2 FQNNGV.

The rearrangement uses TRBV12-3 or TRBV12-4 and TRBJ2-3; the D is unclear. The CDR3 is 14 residues long. Deletions cut 9 bases from V and 6 bases from J, with 19 bases between. The CDR3 spells CASSRRLGGDTQYF. The CDR3 DNA follows: TGTGCCAGTAGTCGGAGACTGGGTGGTGATACGCAGTATTTT.

The chain carries TRBV6-6 and TRBJ1-1; D is undetermined. This CDR3 comprises 14 residues. Germline lookup yields CDR1 MNHNY and CDR2 SVGAGI (reference sequence). Trimming pared 0 bases from V and 4 bases from J, leaving 9 bases between. CDR3 sequence: CASSYSGITTEAFF. For the CDR3, the DNA is TGTGCCAGCAGTTACTCAGGAATAACCACTGAAGCTTTCTTT.

This sequence joins TRBV5-1 and TRBJ2-5; D may be TRBD1 or TRBD2 (5 bases each). V dropped 0 bases and J dropped 5 bases, with 5 bases sitting between them. CDR3 length: 12 residues. Germline loops: CDR1 SGHRS, CDR2 YFSETQ. CDR3 amino acids: CASSLGDETQYF. For the CDR3, the DNA is TGCGCCAGCAGCTTGGGGGACGAGACCCAGTACTTC. The variable domain in full, completed from reference TRBV5-1 and TRBJ2-5, reads KAGVTQTPRYLIKTRGQQVTLSCSPISGHRSVSWYQQTPGQGLQFLFEYFSETQRNKGNFPGRFSGRQFSNSRSEMNVSTLELGDSALYLCASSLGDETQYFGPGTRLLVL.

This clonotype was counted ten times or more. The V and J genes are TRBV5-1 and TRBJ2-3; 9 positions match TRBD1. The CDR3 sequence is 17 residues long. Trimming removed 0 bases from V and 6 bases from J; junction bases left unmatched: 11. CDR1 is SGHRS, CDR2 YFSETQ, per germline. In nucleotides, the CDR3 is TGCGCCAGCAGCTTGGAAGGGGGACAGGGAATATGGGATACGCAGTATTTT. Translated: CASSLEGGQGIWDTQYF.

This clonotype occurred many times. The V gene is TRBV28, the J gene TRBJ1-2; D ambiguous. The CDR3 totals 13 residues. The V end lost 6 bases, the J end lost 4 bases, and 12 bases lay between the germline ends. Germline-derived CDR1 and CDR2 are MDHEN and SYDVKM. The CDR3 DNA reads as TGTGCCAGCAGGATGGACCTACCCTATGGCTACACCTTC. It specifies CASRMDLPYGYTF.